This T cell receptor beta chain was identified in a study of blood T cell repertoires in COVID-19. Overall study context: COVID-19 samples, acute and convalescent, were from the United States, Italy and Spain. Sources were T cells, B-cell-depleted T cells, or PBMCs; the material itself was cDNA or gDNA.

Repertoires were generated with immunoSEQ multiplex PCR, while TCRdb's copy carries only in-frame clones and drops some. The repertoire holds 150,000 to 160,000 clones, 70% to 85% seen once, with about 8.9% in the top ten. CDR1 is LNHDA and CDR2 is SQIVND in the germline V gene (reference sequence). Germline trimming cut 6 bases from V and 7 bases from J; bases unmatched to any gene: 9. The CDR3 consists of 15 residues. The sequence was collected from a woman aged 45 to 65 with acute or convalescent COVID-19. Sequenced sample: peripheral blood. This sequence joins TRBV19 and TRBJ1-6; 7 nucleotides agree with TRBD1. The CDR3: CASSLRTGLNSPLHF. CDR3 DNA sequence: TGTGCCAGTAGCCTGCGGACAGGATTGAATTCACCCCTCCACTTT. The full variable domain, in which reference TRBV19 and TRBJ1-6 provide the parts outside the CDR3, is DGGITQSPKYLFRKEGQNVTLSCEQNLNHDAMYWYRQDPGQGLRLIYYSQIVNDFQKGDIAEGYSVSREKKESFPLTVTSAQKNPTAFYLCASSLRTGLNSPLHFGNGTRLTVT.